This T cell receptor beta chain was profiled in a study of cytomegalovirus exposure and HLA in healthy donors. Comment on this clone: Its antigen is not known.

Both 60 Vbeta primers and 13 Jbeta primers went into the PCR. Per the original data handling: It was a later analysis that counted roughly 80 million unique TCR beta chains, of which some 12 million were shared. Libraries were prepared by immunoSEQ multiplex PCR; TCRdb keeps only in-frame clonotypes and omits some of them. From that table come the V and J calls and clone size; the DNA was used to work out D and trimming. The data hold roughly 150,000 clones, with more than 60% observed a single time. Findings and limits, study-wide: In a later analysis, HLA-C alleles had the fewest associated TCRs, DRB1 alleles the most. Later on, a genetic analysis was performed. It linked a missense variant in DCLRE1C with V- and J-gene trimming of TCR beta. Altogether, more than 150 TCR beta chains were recorded as cytomegalovirus-associated.

The ends were cut back, 5 bases at V and 7 bases at J, with 15 bases in the middle. This CDR3 has 13 residues. CDR1 is SEHNR, CDR2 FQNEAQ, per germline (reference sequence). The gene calls are TRBV7-9 and TRBJ2-7, with a possible D match to TRBD2 (5 bases). The sequenced material came from PBMCs. This TCR came from a woman between 35 and 50 years old in good health and CMV-seropositive. The CDR3: CASSAEITREQYF. As DNA, the CDR3 is TGTGCCAGCAGCGCCGAAATAACTAGAGAGCAGTACTTC.